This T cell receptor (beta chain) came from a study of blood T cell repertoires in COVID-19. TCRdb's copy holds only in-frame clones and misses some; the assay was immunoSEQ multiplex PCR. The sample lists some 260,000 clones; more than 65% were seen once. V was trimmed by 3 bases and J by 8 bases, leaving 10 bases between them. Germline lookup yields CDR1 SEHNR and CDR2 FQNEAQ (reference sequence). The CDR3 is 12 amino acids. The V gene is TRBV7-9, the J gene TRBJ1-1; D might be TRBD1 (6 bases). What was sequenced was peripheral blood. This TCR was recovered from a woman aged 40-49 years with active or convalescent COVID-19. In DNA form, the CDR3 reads TGTGCCAGCAGCTTCGGACAGAAAGAAGCTTTCTTT. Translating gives CASSFGQKEAFF.